This entry lists 5 T cell receptor beta chains sequenced from one sample in a study of cytomegalovirus exposure and HLA in healthy donors. PCR primers comprised 60 Vbeta and 13 Jbeta primers. Produced via immunoSEQ multiplex PCR; TCRdb's table is partial and in-frame only. The profile shows 100,000 to 150,000 clones, approximately 70% of them singletons. Sample: PBMCs. The origin of the receptors is a woman aged 55-70 years in good health and CMV-seropositive.

V usage is TRBV27 and J usage is TRBJ1-6; 7 nucleotides match TRBD1. This CDR3 has 15 amino acids. From germline, CDR1 is MNHEY and CDR2 SMNVEV (reference sequence). V gave up 6 bases and J gave up 13 bases; unmatched junction bases: 15. CDR3 residues: CASSFLGTAPYPLHF. CDR3 in DNA: TGTGCCAGCAGCTTCCTCGGGACAGCTCCTTACCCCCTCCACTTT.

The chain recombines TRBV11-2 with TRBJ1-2; D gene uncertain. This CDR3 is 16 amino acids long. Trimming cost V 8 bases and J 1 base, with 20 bases left between them. Germline V CDR1 and CDR2: SGHAT, FQNNGV. Written as DNA, the CDR3 is TGTGCCAGCGGGAGCACCCAACAAAATTATAACTATGGCTACACCTTC. As protein: CASGSTQQNYNYGYTF.

Turning to this clone: Within the sample, other DNA sequences also encode this same CDR3. This chain uses TRBV7-8 with TRBJ1-1, with no clear D. The germline V gene encodes CDR1 SGHVS and CDR2 FQNEAQ. V gave up 3 bases and J gave up 0 bases, with 8 bases separating them. The CDR3 has 14 residues. The CDR3 DNA follows: TGTGCCAGCAGCTTGGCGGGGATGAACACTGAAGCTTTCTTT. Protein: CASSLAGMNTEAFF.

The table lists this clone with a few counts. The chain carries TRBV28 and TRBJ2-7; 12 positions agree with TRBD1. The germline V gene has CDR1 MDHEN and CDR2 SYDVKM. The CDR3 is made up of 15 amino acids. V gave up 4 bases and J gave up 7 bases; unmatched junction bases: 8. For the CDR3, the DNA is TGTGCCAGCAGTTCAGAGGGACAGGGGGCGCGAGAGCAGTACTTC. Its translation is CASSSEGQGAREQYF.

The chain has TRBV5-1 and TRBJ2-4, with 7 bases identical to TRBD1. V lost 0 bases to trimming and J lost 4 bases; unmatched junction nucleotides: 4. Germline loops: CDR1 SGHRS, CDR2 YFSETQ. The CDR3 loop spans 15 amino acids. The DNA for the CDR3 is TGCGCCAGCAGCTTGGGGGGACAGCTTAAAAACATTCAGTACTTC. This sequence encodes CASSLGGQLKNIQYF. Variable domain in full (rest from reference TRBV5-1 and TRBJ2-4): KAGVTQTPRYLIKTRGQQVTLSCSPISGHRSVSWYQQTPGQGLQFLFEYFSETQRNKGNFPGRFSGRQFSNSRSEMNVSTLELGDSALYLCASSLGGQLKNIQYFGAGTRLSVL.